This T cell receptor beta chain originates from a study of control samples from healthy donors and cancer patients. The V and J ends lost 2 bases and 3 bases respectively, with 11 bases between them. The V gene's germline CDR1 is SGDLS and CDR2 YYNGEE. The CDR3 length is 14 residues. Sequencing used immunoSEQ multiplex PCR; TCRdb keeps in-frame clones, though not all of them. Of 120,000 or so clones detected, 80% to 90% appear once; the ten largest clones hold 9% to 13%. The sequence was obtained from a man younger than 45 in good health. This chain connects TRBV9 to TRBJ1-1, with D uncertain. Sequencing input: blood. CDR3: CASSVYKVDTEAFF. The CDR3 DNA reads as TGTGCCAGCAGCGTCTACAAGGTAGACACTGAAGCTTTCTTT.